The sequence of this T cell receptor (beta chain) was determined in a study of CD8 T cells in ankylosing spondylitis. General study findings and limits: CD8+ by phenotype, disease-linked clones were relatively rare in peripheral blood. Ankylosing spondylitis blood seemed to carry a telltale TCR beta motif made of roughly 8 highly homologous variants. Within matched ankylosing spondylitis synovial fluid, disease-linked clones were reportedly significantly enriched.

In making TCR beta libraries, quantitative 5'-RACE with molecular barcodes was used. TCRdb used MiXCR to reprocess the 5' RACE reads, holding one entry per CDR3 protein. The data show about 140,000 distinct CDR3 sequences, with more than 5.5% seen just once and 9.5% to 15% held by the top ten. Per germline, CDR1 SGHTS and CDR2 YDEGEE. The CDR3 loop spans 13 amino acids. Comment on this clonotype: What it binds is not known. A clone one base away is much larger, so this may be a read error.

The source material was blood, either unsorted or a sorted T cell fraction (not recorded which). This chain connects TRBV5-8 to TRBJ1-2; 7 nucleotides align to TRBD1. The TCR sequence derives from a female donor with ankylosing spondylitis or in good health (not recorded which). The CDR3 is CTSSLVQGYGYTF. CDR3 sequence (DNA): TGTACCAGCAGCTTGGTACAGGGGTACGGCTACACCTTC.